A single sample is the source of the 29 T cell receptor beta chains below, sequenced in a study of regulatory T cells in long-lasting Graves disease. Stated time point: persistent/refractory GD, antithyroid drugs over 5 years with positive TRAb. PBMC RNA was the source of the TCR library. Building of the TCR beta libraries involved iRepertoire HTBI primers and Arm-PCR of CDR3 regions. TCRdb reanalysed the multiplex PCR reads using MiXCR and keeps one entry per CDR3 protein. The sample shows about 470,000 distinct CDR3 sequences, roughly 21% of them seen only once. The sequencing here drew on peripheral blood mononuclear cells (PBMCs), taken when the disease was refractory, from a patient treated with antithyroid drugs. The receptors were gathered from a female donor with Graves disease.

As for this clonotype: At one end, the junction sequence differs from germline, possibly due to a read error. The chain joins TRBV28 to TRBJ2-1; unclear D gene. The CDR3 runs 16 residues. Germline values: CDR1 MDHEN, CDR2 SYDVKM. The CDR3 protein is CASSSDGEILYDEQFF. The CDR3 bases are TGTGCCAGCAGTTCGGACGGAGAGATTCTCTACGATGAGCAGTTCTTC. Filled out from reference TRBV28 and TRBJ2-1, the complete variable domain reads DVKVTQSSRYLVKRTGEKVFLECVQDMDHENMFWYRQDPGLGLRLIYFSYDVKMKEKGDIPEGYSVSREKKERFSLILESASTNQTSMYLCASSSDGEILYDEQFFGPGTRLTVL.

The table lists this clonotype with many counts. The CDR3 protein is CASSYEAGVYEQYF. Written as DNA, the CDR3 is TGTGCCAGCAGTTACGAGGCGGGCGTATACGAGCAGTACTTC. V gene TRBV6-5 combines with J gene TRBJ2-7, with D perhaps TRBD2 (5 bases). Per the germline V gene, CDR1 is MNHEY and CDR2 is SVGAGI. V lost 2 bases to trimming and J lost 4 bases, with 12 bases between them. CDR3 length: 14 residues.

This clonotype appeared many times. V usage is TRBV28 and J usage is TRBJ1-5; the match to TRBD1 covers 7 bases. Germline V lookup: CDR1 MDHEN, CDR2 SYDVKM. This CDR3 has 15 residues. V trimming: 3 bases; J trimming: 0 bases; junction bases outside the gene matches: 2. CDR3 residues: CASSFDRVSNQPQHF. Here the CDR3 DNA reads TGTGCCAGCAGTTTCGACAGGGTTAGCAATCAGCCCCAGCATTTT.

V is TRBV24-1 and J is TRBJ2-3, with unresolved D. The germline CDR1 and CDR2 sequences are KGHDR and SFDVKD. V dropped 4 bases and J dropped 6 bases, with 16 bases sitting between them. The CDR3 length is 15 residues. The CDR3 spells CATSDPRRLMDTQYF. In nucleotides, the CDR3 is TGTGCCACCAGTGACCCGCGAAGATTGATGGATACGCAGTATTTT.

This clonotype was observed a handful of times. The rearrangement uses TRBV20-1 and TRBJ1-6; D unclear. The germline CDR1 and CDR2 sequences are DFQATT and SNEGSKA (reference sequence). The CDR3 loop spans 16 amino acids. V shed 0 bases and J shed 5 bases, with 14 bases lying between them. CDR3 sequence (DNA): TGCAGTGCTAGAGATCTTATAGGGATCAATAATTCACCCCTCCACTTT. Amino acid sequence: CSARDLIGINNSPLHF.

The chain couples TRBV24-1 to TRBJ1-5; the D is unclear. Trimming took off 6 bases at V and 4 bases at J, with 15 bases between the two ends. CDR1 is KGHDR and CDR2 is SFDVKD in the germline V gene. This CDR3 spans 15 amino acids. The CDR3 protein is CATSFGRILNQPQHF. For the CDR3, the DNA is TGTGCCACCAGTTTCGGCCGGATACTTAATCAGCCCCAGCATTTT.

This clonotype was seen many times. V gene TRBV6-1 combines with J gene TRBJ2-7, with 8 nucleotides matching TRBD2. V trimming: 6 bases; J trimming: 3 bases; junction bases outside the gene matches: 10. The CDR3 is 15 amino acids. CDR1 MNHNS and CDR2 SASEGT come from the germline V gene. CDR3 DNA sequence: TGTGCCAGCAGGCCACTCACTAGCGGTTACTACGAGCAGTACTTC. This sequence encodes CASRPLTSGYYEQYF.

This clonotype was counted many times. This chain links TRBV28 with TRBJ2-7, with 10 bases fitting TRBD1. From germline, CDR1 is MDHEN and CDR2 SYDVKM. CDR3 length: 15 residues. V lost 5 bases and J lost 4; bases outside the gene matches: 8. The CDR3 DNA reads TGTGCCAGCAGTGAAAGTGGGGACAGGGGATACGAGCAGTACTTC. This codes for CASSESGDRGYEQYF.

This chain connects TRBV11-2 to TRBJ2-7; TRBD2 might be the D (7 bases). CDR1 is SGHAT, CDR2 FQNNGV, per germline. V was pared by 6 bases and J by 6 bases, with 21 bases between. The CDR3 is 15 amino acids. The CDR3 loop is CASRSPGGLMSEQYF. CDR3 nucleotides: TGTGCCAGCAGATCCCCGGGGGGCCTGATGTCCGAGCAGTACTTC.

This clonotype showed up many times. This chain links TRBV7-2 with TRBJ2-7, with D possibly TRBD2 on 5 matching bases. V lost 4 bases to trimming and J lost 2 bases, with 15 bases between them. There are 15 residues in the CDR3. CDR1 SGHTA and CDR2 FQGNSA come from the germline V gene. CDR3 amino acids: CASSYTSGTAYEQYF. The DNA of the CDR3 is TGTGCCAGCAGCTACACATCGGGAACCGCCTACGAGCAGTACTTC.

In this sample, this clonotype turned up many times. The rearrangement uses TRBV6-2 or TRBV6-3 and TRBJ2-4; no firm D call. Germline V lookup: CDR1 MNHEY, CDR2 SVGEGT. The CDR3 totals 16 residues. Trimming took 7 bases from V and 0 from J, leaving 16 bases between them. For the CDR3, the DNA is TGTGCCAGCACCCTTGGAACAGATCTAGCCAAAAACATTCAGTACTTC. Translated, it gives CASTLGTDLAKNIQYF.

This clonotype was counted only a few times. The CDR3 loop is CASSSPGDSTYEQYF. CDR3 bases: TGTGCCAGCAGTTCCCCAGGGGACTCGACCTACGAGCAGTACTTC. V usage is TRBV27 and J usage is TRBJ2-7; D possibly matches TRBD1 or TRBD2 (6 bases each). Trimming left V 4 bases short and J 2 bases short, with 15 bases between. The germline gives CDR1 MNHEY, CDR2 SMNVEV (reference sequence). The CDR3 covers 15 residues.

Only a few counts were recorded for this clonotype. V and J are TRBV20-1 and TRBJ2-5, with 10 bases identical to TRBD1. J was trimmed by 4 bases and V by 0 bases; bases with no gene match: 11. The CDR3 covers 17 residues. Germline-derived CDR1 and CDR2 are DFQATT and SNEGSKA (reference sequence). CDR3 protein: CSARDRDRGGFRETQYF. For the CDR3, the DNA is TGCAGTGCTAGAGATCGGGACAGGGGAGGGTTCCGAGAGACCCAGTACTTC.

The count of this clonotype is one. A single base separates this from a much larger clone, so it may be a read error. CDR3 DNA: TGTGCCAGCAGCCCGGGGACAGGGACCGGGGAGCTGTTTTTT. Translated, it gives CASSPGTGTGELFF. The J gene is TRBJ2-2, the V gene TRBV7-2; the match to TRBD1 covers 9 bases. CDR1 and CDR2 (germline): SGHTA, FQGNSA. The V segment lost 5 bases and the J segment 5 bases; nucleotides outside the gene matches: 3. The CDR3 has 14 amino acids.

This clonotype was picked up many times. The V gene is TRBV6-2 or TRBV6-3, the J gene TRBJ2-5, with 8 bases matching TRBD1. The CDR3 has 15 amino acids. Per the germline V gene, CDR1 is MNHEY and CDR2 is SVGEGT. With 5 bases clipped from V and 2 bases from J, the junction kept 7 bases outside the gene matches. The CDR3 loop reads CASSGPGQGQETQYF. DNA of the CDR3: TGTGCCAGCAGTGGCCCCGGACAGGGTCAAGAGACCCAGTACTTC.

The rearrangement joins TRBV9 to TRBJ1-1, with a weak D call TRBD1 (5 bases). The V end lost 3 bases, the J end lost 0 bases, and 15 bases lay between the germline ends. CDR1 and CDR2 from the germline V gene are SGDLS and YYNGEE. This CDR3 is built from 16 residues. The CDR3 sequence is CASSANRDFLNTEAFF. CDR3 in DNA: TGTGCCAGCAGCGCGAACCGGGACTTTCTGAACACTGAAGCTTTCTTT.

Many counts were recorded for this clonotype. J is TRBJ2-5 and V is TRBV20-1, with 8 bases identical to TRBD2. CDR3 length equals 14 residues. Germline values: CDR1 DFQATT, CDR2 SNEGSKA (reference sequence). V shed 5 bases, J shed 2 bases, and the junction held 7 bases outside the gene matches. CDR3 loop: CSAEALADQETQYF. The CDR3 DNA reads as TGCAGTGCTGAGGCACTAGCGGATCAAGAGACCCAGTACTTC.

A remark on this clonotype: This may stem from a read error, because a much larger clone lies one nucleotide away. The chain couples TRBV20-1 to TRBJ2-7, with TRBD1 matching 9 bases. V dropped 5 bases and J dropped 5; count of bases not matched to a gene: 7. The CDR3 runs 13 residues. Germline V gene data show CDR1 as DFQATT and CDR2 as SNEGSKA (reference sequence). CDR3 residues: CSAVHRGQDEQYF. The CDR3 bases are TGCAGTGCTGTACACAGGGGGCAGGACGAGCAGTACTTC.

The rearrangement joins TRBV2 to TRBJ1-4; D may be TRBD1 (6 bases). The ends were cut back, 8 bases at V and 6 bases at J, with 16 bases in the middle. Germline lookup yields CDR1 SNHLY and CDR2 FYNNEI. The CDR3 spans 14 residues. CDR3 sequence reads: CASHDGRGDEKLFF. CDR3 nucleotide sequence: TGTGCCAGCCACGACGGCAGGGGAGATGAAAAACTGTTTTTT.

This clonotype showed up many times. This chain links TRBV19 with TRBJ1-1, with unresolved D. The ends were cut back, 7 bases at V and 0 bases at J, with 9 bases in the middle. Germline V gene data show CDR1 as LNHDA and CDR2 as SQIVND (reference sequence). CDR3 length equals 13 residues. For the CDR3, the DNA is TGTGCCAGTACCGACGAGATGAACACTGAAGCTTTCTTT. This codes for CASTDEMNTEAFF.

This clonotype was found a few times. The chain links TRBV6-5 to TRBJ2-7; 8 bases are shared with TRBD1. V shed 2 bases and J 3 bases; nucleotides not matched to a gene: 6. The CDR3 runs 15 residues. Germline V gene lookup returns CDR1 MNHEY and CDR2 SVGAGI. The CDR3 here is CASSYVTGGNYEQYF. The CDR3 DNA is TGTGCCAGCAGTTACGTTACAGGGGGAAACTACGAGCAGTACTTC.

The chain combines TRBV11-2 with TRBJ2-2; D gene ambiguous. The CDR3 length is 17 residues. CDR1 is SGHAT, CDR2 FQNNGV, per germline. V was pared by 0 bases and J by 2 bases, with 13 bases between. The CDR3 region has the DNA TGTGCCAGCAGCTTAGATCGATGGGTCGCTAACACCGGGGAGCTGTTTTTT. Translated, it gives CASSLDRWVANTGELFF.

This chain's CDR3 is CSVQGWGGREQFF. CDR3 DNA: TGCAGCGTCCAGGGGTGGGGTGGACGGGAGCAGTTCTTC. This chain uses TRBV29-1 with TRBJ2-1; a possible D gene is TRBD1 (6 bases). The V end lost 6 bases, the J end lost 10 bases, and 19 bases lay between the germline ends. The CDR3 length is 13 residues. Looked up from germline, CDR1 is SQVTM and CDR2 is ANQGSEA.

This clonotype was detected many times. V and J are TRBV12-3 or TRBV12-4 and TRBJ2-7; D may be TRBD1 (6 bases). With 2 bases removed from V and 5 bases from J, the gap between germline ends came to 16 bases. The CDR3 is 15 residues long. The CDR3 loop is CASSLRQGTSDEQYF. The DNA of the CDR3 is TGTGCCAGCAGTTTAAGGCAGGGGACGTCGGACGAGCAGTACTTC.

The rearrangement links TRBV6-1 to TRBJ1-5; D uncertain. The germline V gene encodes CDR1 MNHNS and CDR2 SASEGT. Trimming took 6 bases from V and 5 from J, leaving 11 bases between them. The CDR3 loop spans 13 amino acids. The CDR3 loop reads CASRLLVDQPQHF. In DNA form, the CDR3 reads TGTGCCAGCAGACTTCTCGTCGATCAGCCCCAGCATTTT.

CDR3 loop: CASRRGTALYNSPLHF. The CDR3 region has the DNA TGTGCCAGCAGGCGCGGGACAGCGTTGTATAATTCACCCCTCCACTTT. This rearrangement joins TRBV7-2 to TRBJ1-6; the match to TRBD1 covers 7 bases. This CDR3 comprises 16 residues. Germline-derived CDR1 and CDR2 are SGHTA and FQGNSA. Losses at the gene ends were 6 bases for V and 4 bases for J; bases not matched to a gene: 9.

This sequence joins TRBV7-2 and TRBJ1-5; a weak D match, TRBD1 (5 bases). CDR3 size: 15 residues. Trimming took off 2 bases at V and 4 bases at J, with 12 bases between the two ends. Germline V gene lookup returns CDR1 SGHTA and CDR2 FQGNSA. This CDR3 reads CASSLFGDGNQPQHF. The CDR3 bases are TGTGCCAGCAGCTTATTTGGGGACGGAAATCAGCCCCAGCATTTT.

This clonotype was seen at least ten times. The chain is built from TRBV12-3 or TRBV12-4 and TRBJ1-2; TRBD1 matches 7 bases. The CDR3 is made up of 13 amino acids. Germline trimming cut 6 bases from V and 3 bases from J; bases unmatched to any gene: 4. Written as DNA, the CDR3 is TGTGCCAGCAGCCGGGACAGTCACTATGGCTACACCTTC. Protein: CASSRDSHYGYTF.

The rearrangement joins TRBV6-4 to TRBJ2-7; 10 nucleotides align to TRBD1. CDR3 length equals 15 residues. Germline V CDR1 and CDR2: MRHNA, SNTAGT. Losses at the gene ends were 6 bases for V and 6 bases for J; bases not matched to a gene: 11. CDR3 DNA sequence: TGTGCCAGCAGCACTAACCGGGACAGGGGTCCCGAGCAGTACTTC. Translating it yields CASSTNRDRGPEQYF.